Listed here are 27 T cell receptor beta chains from one sample, sequenced in a study of blood T cells in healthy people across ages. Using a J-beta primer mix together with a sample-barcoded 5' primer, a second PCR was run for roughly 6 to 11 cycles. TCRdb re-derived calls from the 5' RACE reads in MiXCR, one entry per CDR3 protein. The sample records approximately 580,000 distinct CDR3 sequences, 24% being singletons. These same data were also listed under a study on T cells of mothers and their children.

The sequenced sample was blood. These receptors came from a boy aged 10-17 years in good health.

The V gene is TRBV21-1, the J gene TRBJ2-7; the table's D call, TRBD1, was not checked against the DNA. TRBV21-1 is marked as a pseudogene. The CDR3 runs 16 residues. Written as DNA, the CDR3 is TGTGCCAGCAGCAACGACCCCCCTCGGCATACCTACGAGCAGTACTTC. Residues: CASSNDPPRHTYEQYF.

The chain links TRBV7-3 to TRBJ2-5; D might be TRBD1 (5 bases). Trimming cost V 0 bases and J 1 base, with 9 bases left between them. This CDR3 contains 15 residues. Germline V gene lookup returns CDR1 SGHTA and CDR2 FQGTGA. The CDR3 reads CASSLTGATQETQYF. CDR3 sequence (DNA): TGTGCCAGCAGCTTAACAGGGGCTACCCAAGAGACCCAGTACTTC.

This clonotype was detected only a few times. The V gene is TRBV20-1, the J gene TRBJ2-1; D remains unclear. The CDR3 sequence is 14 residues long. Germline lookup yields CDR1 DFQATT and CDR2 SNEGSKA (reference sequence). The ends were cut back, 1 base at V and 2 bases at J, with 9 bases in the middle. CDR3 nucleotide sequence: TGCAGTGCTAGAGGCGAAAATGCCTACAATGAGCAGTTCTTC. Amino acids: CSARGENAYNEQFF.

This clonotype was observed once. CDR3 loop: CASSPGLAGGWKLSTDTQYF. CDR3 DNA sequence: TGTGCCAGCAGTCCCGGACTAGCGGGAGGATGGAAGCTTAGCACAGATACGCAGTATTTT. V gene TRBV27 combines with J gene TRBJ2-3; 14 bases are a match to TRBD2. The V and J ends lost 5 bases and 0 bases, in that order; junction bases with no gene match: 13. CDR1 MNHEY and CDR2 SMNVEV come from the germline V gene (reference sequence). The length of the CDR3 is 20 residues.

The V call is TRBV10-3, the J call TRBJ2-4; 9 bases agree with TRBD1. V lost 6 bases and J lost 0; bases outside the gene matches: 3. This CDR3 comprises 15 residues. Per germline, CDR1 ENHRY and CDR2 SYGVKD. CDR3: CAISGTGTAKNIQYF. Here the CDR3 DNA reads TGTGCCATCAGCGGGACAGGGACAGCCAAAAACATTCAGTACTTC.

This clonotype showed up just once. The chain combines TRBV11-2 with TRBJ1-2; no clear D gene. The germline V gene has CDR1 SGHAT and CDR2 FQNNGV. CDR3 size: 11 residues. Trimming took off 1 base at V and 6 bases at J, with 3 bases between the two ends. In DNA, the CDR3 is TGTGCCAGCAGCTTAGGGCATGGCTACACCTTC. It encodes CASSLGHGYTF. Full variable domain (remainder filled in from reference TRBV11-2 and TRBJ1-2): EAGVAQSPRYKIIEKRQSVAFWCNPISGHATLYWYQQILGQGPKLLIQFQNNGVVDDSQLPKDRFSAERLKGVDSTLKIQPAKLEDSAVYLCASSLGHGYTFGSGTRLTVV.

V gene TRBV28 combines with J gene TRBJ2-2; D is undetermined. From germline, CDR1 is MDHEN and CDR2 SYDVKM. Trimming took off 3 bases at V and 8 bases at J, with 10 bases between the two ends. The CDR3 totals 13 residues. CDR3 sequence: CASSLSGSGELFF. In DNA, the CDR3 is TGTGCCAGCAGTTTGAGTGGTTCTGGGGAGCTGTTTTTT.

This clonotype was found once. Relative to the germline gene, one junction end is altered; a read error may explain this. V and J are TRBV7-2 and TRBJ2-3, with D uncertain. This CDR3 has 14 amino acids. In germline, CDR1 is SGHTA, CDR2 FQGNSA. CDR3 nucleotide sequence: TGTGCCGGCAGCTTCGTGGGAAACACAGATACGCAGTATTTT. It specifies CAGSFVGNTDTQYF.

This clonotype was picked up a small number of times. This rearrangement joins TRBV4-1 to TRBJ2-2, with 14 bases fitting TRBD2. Germline loops: CDR1 MGHRA, CDR2 YSYEKL. With 3 bases clipped from V and 2 bases from J, the junction kept 8 bases outside the gene matches. This CDR3 has 19 residues. This CDR3 reads CASSQHLGLAGANTGELFF. The CDR3 nucleotides are TGCGCCAGCAGCCAGCACCTGGGACTAGCGGGAGCTAACACCGGGGAGCTGTTTTTT.

The chain couples TRBV28 to TRBJ1-3; 8 bases agree with TRBD1. V lost 3 bases and J lost 4; bases outside the gene matches: 2. Germline V gene data show CDR1 as MDHEN and CDR2 as SYDVKM. The CDR3 consists of 14 residues. The CDR3 bases are TGTGCCAGCAGTTTCAGGGGGCAAGGAAACACCATATATTTT. Its protein is CASSFRGQGNTIYF.

This clonotype came up a few times. The rearrangement uses TRBV5-1 and TRBJ1-2; D possibly corresponds to TRBD1 (6 bases). V was pared by 2 bases and J by 7 bases, with 12 bases between. The germline gives CDR1 SGHRS, CDR2 YFSETQ. The CDR3 loop spans 13 amino acids. The CDR3 region is CASSFSGDLGYTF. The CDR3 DNA reads as TGCGCCAGCAGCTTTTCAGGGGACCTTGGCTACACCTTC.

This clonotype was picked up one time. The chain carries TRBV20-1 and TRBJ2-1; a possible D gene is TRBD1 (5 bases). CDR3 length equals 16 residues. The germline gives CDR1 DFQATT, CDR2 SNEGSKA (reference sequence). The V gene lost 0 bases and the J gene lost 0 bases, with 12 bases spanning the gap. The CDR3 sequence is CSAREDQGSSYNEQFF. The CDR3 DNA follows: TGCAGTGCTAGAGAGGATCAGGGAAGCTCCTACAATGAGCAGTTCTTC.

This clonotype was found once. The chain links TRBV6-4 to TRBJ2-2; a possible D gene is TRBD1 (5 bases). Germline lookup yields CDR1 MRHNA and CDR2 SNTAGT. Trimming took off 2 bases at V and 3 bases at J, with 7 bases between the two ends. This CDR3 has 14 residues. The CDR3 region has the DNA TGTGCCAGCAGTGACGGGGCGGACACCGGGGAGCTGTTTTTT. Protein product: CASSDGADTGELFF.

The chain is built from TRBV3-1 and TRBJ2-1; D perhaps matches TRBD2 (5 bases). Between the trimmed V and J ends, which lost 3 bases and 10 bases, there was a span of 13 bases. CDR1 and CDR2 (germline): LGHDT, YNNKEL (reference sequence). This CDR3 has 13 amino acids. Here the CDR3 DNA reads TGTGCCAGCAGCCAGTCAGCGGTGGGCGAGCAGTTCTTC. Translating gives CASSQSAVGEQFF.

The V gene is TRBV7-2, the J gene TRBJ2-1; 8 bases agree with TRBD2. V dropped 2 bases and J dropped 3; count of bases not matched to a gene: 3. CDR3 length: 15 amino acids. CDR1 is SGHTA and CDR2 is FQGNSA in the germline V gene. The CDR3 DNA is TGTGCCAGCAGCTTATTCGGGAGGGGCTACAATGAGCAGTTCTTC. This sequence encodes CASSLFGRGYNEQFF.

The chain is built from TRBV5-1 and TRBJ1-3; TRBD1 is a possible D gene (5 bases). The CDR3 is 15 residues long. Deletions cut 3 bases from V and 2 bases from J, with 12 bases between. The germline CDR1 and CDR2 sequences are SGHRS and YFSETQ. CDR3 region: CASSWGRGTGNTIYF. CDR3 sequence (DNA): TGCGCCAGCAGCTGGGGCCGGGGGACTGGAAACACCATATATTTT.

This clonotype has only a few counts. This rearrangement joins TRBV11-2 to TRBJ2-7; a possible D gene is TRBD2 (5 bases). The CDR3 has 16 residues. Germline CDR1 is SGHAT and CDR2 is FQNNGV. V was pared by 5 bases and J by 6 bases, with 23 bases between. This chain's CDR3 is CASSAFPTGIRGEQYF. The CDR3 DNA follows: TGTGCCAGCAGCGCCTTCCCCACGGGAATAAGAGGCGAGCAGTACTTC. The variable domain in full, completed from reference TRBV11-2 and TRBJ2-7, reads EAGVAQSPRYKIIEKRQSVAFWCNPISGHATLYWYQQILGQGPKLLIQFQNNGVVDDSQLPKDRFSAERLKGVDSTLKIQPAKLEDSAVYLCASSAFPTGIRGEQYFGPGTRLTVT.

The CDR3, as DNA: TGTGCCAGCAGCATGACTAGCGGGAGGGGGGAGCAGTACTTC. Its translation is CASSMTSGRGEQYF. V is TRBV7-2 and J is TRBJ2-7; TRBD2 agrees at 14 bases. The germline V gene has CDR1 SGHTA and CDR2 FQGNSA. This CDR3 has 14 amino acids. With V trimmed by 5 bases and J by 7 bases, 4 bases remained unmatched.

This clonotype showed up just once. The V and J genes are TRBV30 and TRBJ1-1, with D possibly TRBD1 on 5 matching bases. Germline lookup yields CDR1 GTSNPN and CDR2 SVGIG (reference sequence). V was clipped by 1 base and J by 1 base, with 10 bases between them. The CDR3 extends over 14 amino acids. The CDR3 region has the DNA TGTGCCTGGAGTGCATTTGGACAGAACACTGAAGCTTTCTTT. This encodes CAWSAFGQNTEAFF. The whole variable domain, filled in from reference TRBV30 and TRBJ1-1, reads SQTIHQWPATLVQPVGSPLSLECTVEGTSNPNLYWYRQAAGRGLQLLFYSVGIGQISSEVPQNLSASRPQDRQFILSSKKLLLSDSGFYLCAWSAFGQNTEAFFGQGTRLTVV.

This chain links TRBV7-2 with TRBJ1-2; D possibly corresponds to TRBD1 (6 bases). This CDR3 spans 14 amino acids. Trimming stripped 2 bases from V and 6 bases from J, with 13 bases between. The germline V gene has CDR1 SGHTA and CDR2 FQGNSA. CDR3 region: CASSLFYRENGYTF. CDR3 DNA sequence: TGTGCCAGCAGCTTATTTTACAGGGAGAATGGCTACACCTTC.

This clonotype was observed a few times. The chain uses TRBV7-9 and TRBJ1-1, with 9 nucleotides matching TRBD1. The trim removed 4 bases at V and 6 bases at J, leaving 6 bases unmatched. The CDR3 spans 14 residues. Germline V gene data show CDR1 as SEHNR and CDR2 as FQNEAQ (reference sequence). CDR3 in amino acids: CASSSGQGSSEAFF. CDR3 nucleotides: TGTGCCAGCAGCTCGGGACAGGGAAGCTCTGAAGCTTTCTTT.

The V and J genes are TRBV9 and TRBJ2-5, with a tentative D call TRBD2 (6 bases). Germline V CDR1 and CDR2: SGDLS, YYNGEE. The V end was cut by 0 bases, the J end by 5 bases, with 11 bases between. The CDR3 has 14 residues. The CDR3 nucleotides are TGTGCCAGCAGCGTAGTTGGCGGGAAGGAGACCCAGTACTTC. Translating gives CASSVVGGKETQYF.

The genes are TRBV7-2 and TRBJ1-6; D call uncertain. Looked up from germline, CDR1 is SGHTA and CDR2 is FQGNSA. Trimming cost V 5 bases and J 8 bases, with 10 bases left between them. This CDR3 has 13 residues. Here the CDR3 reads CASSDHGDSPLHF. CDR3 bases: TGTGCCAGCAGCGACCACGGGGATTCACCCCTCCACTTT.

The chain links TRBV7-2 to TRBJ1-4, with 9 bases fitting TRBD1. J gave up 6 bases and V 5 bases, and 10 bases lay outside the gene matches. CDR1 SGHTA and CDR2 FQGNSA come from the germline V gene. The CDR3 contains 16 residues. Here the CDR3 reads CASSPQRQGGYEKLFF. CDR3 DNA sequence: TGTGCCAGCAGCCCCCAAAGACAGGGGGGATATGAAAAACTGTTTTTT.

The gene calls are TRBV28 and TRBJ2-5; 10 positions agree with TRBD2. The DNA matches TRBJ2-7 better at its end, which makes the J call doubtful. The CDR3 sequence is 15 residues long. Germline V gene sequence: CDR1 MDHEN, CDR2 SYDVKM. For the CDR3, the DNA is TGTGCCAGCAGTTTCGAATCGCTAGCGGGGGACGAGCAGTACTTC. Protein product: CASSFESLAGDEQYF.

The chain uses TRBV6-7 and TRBJ1-2; possible D gene TRBD1, 5 bases. TRBV6-7 is identified as an open reading frame with a role that is uncertain. Trimming pared 0 bases from V and 8 bases from J, leaving 7 bases between. This CDR3 is 12 amino acids long. CDR3 nucleotides: TGTGCCAGCAGTTACTCAGGGGACGGCTACACCTTC. It codes for CASSYSGDGYTF.

This clonotype was observed a few times. The CDR3 protein is CASSLDRFSYEQYF. The CDR3 nucleotides are TGTGCCAGCAGCCTCGACAGGTTCTCCTACGAGCAGTACTTC. The chain couples TRBV7-2 to TRBJ2-7; D might be TRBD1 (6 bases). Looked up from germline, CDR1 is SGHTA and CDR2 is FQGNSA. V was pared by 5 bases and J by 0 bases, with 11 bases between. The CDR3 covers 14 residues. Full variable domain (missing parts from reference TRBV7-2 and TRBJ2-7): GAGVSQSPSNKVTEKGKDVELRCDPISGHTALYWYRQSLGQGLEFLIYFQGNSAPDKSGLPSDRFSAERTGGSVSTLTIQRTQQEDSAVYLCASSLDRFSYEQYFGPGTRLTVT.